These 5 T cell receptor beta chains were all obtained from the same sample, sequenced in a study of cytomegalovirus exposure and HLA in healthy donors. The primer mix had 60 Vbeta and 13 Jbeta primers. Assay: immunoSEQ multiplex PCR; the TCRdb copy retains only in-frame clones and omits some. Altogether some 140,000 clones are present, roughly 78% being singletons, with the ten largest covering approximately 4.3%. Sequencing used PBMCs. All receptors derive from a man aged 25 to 45 in good health.

Here the CDR3 reads CASSFRDSGYTEAFF. CDR3 DNA sequence: TGTGCCAGCAGCTTCCGGGACAGTGGATACACTGAAGCTTTCTTT. V is TRBV7-9 and J is TRBJ1-1, with 7 bases aligning to TRBD1. CDR3 size: 15 residues. Germline CDR1 SEHNR, CDR2 FQNEAQ (reference sequence). V dropped 3 bases and J dropped 3; count of bases not matched to a gene: 7. Looking up the rest from reference TRBV7-9 and TRBJ1-1 gives the full variable domain: DTGVSQNPRHKITKRGQNVTFRCDPISEHNRLYWYRQTLGQGPEFLTYFQNEAQLEKSRLLSDRFSAERPKGSFSTLEIQRTEQGDSAMYLCASSFRDSGYTEAFFGQGTRLTVV.

The chain couples TRBV6-5 to TRBJ2-7; D is uncertain. From germline, CDR1 is MNHEY and CDR2 SVGAGI. The CDR3 extends over 15 amino acids. Trimming stripped 0 bases from V and 5 bases from J, with 14 bases between. CDR3 in DNA: TGTGCCAGCAGTTACTCGATGCGGCCTGACCACGAGCAGTACTTC. Its translation: CASSYSMRPDHEQYF.

The rearrangement joins TRBV9 to TRBJ1-4; the D is unclear. Germline-derived CDR1 and CDR2 are SGDLS and YYNGEE. The V end was cut by 2 bases, the J end by 4 bases, with 9 bases between. This CDR3 is 14 amino acids long. The CDR3 bases are TGTGCCAGCAGCGTGGGGAGGTATAATGAAAAACTGTTTTTT. It encodes CASSVGRYNEKLFF.

The chain joins TRBV18 to TRBJ2-1; TRBD2 matches 8 bases. J gave up 1 base and V 1 base, and 3 bases lay outside the gene matches. This CDR3 is 16 amino acids long. The germline V gene has CDR1 KGHSH and CDR2 LQKENI. Here the CDR3 reads CASSPLAGQSYNEQFF. The CDR3 DNA sequence: TGTGCCAGCTCACCACTAGCGGGACAATCCTACAATGAGCAGTTCTTC.

This chain uses TRBV4-1 with TRBJ2-3, with 13 bases identical to TRBD2. This CDR3 is 16 amino acids long. Germline values: CDR1 MGHRA, CDR2 YSYEKL. V was pared by 2 bases and J by 4 bases, with 3 bases of the junction left unmatched. CDR3 nucleotide sequence: TGCGCCAGCAGCCAATGGACTAGCGGGAGCGCAGATACGCAGTATTTT. It specifies CASSQWTSGSADTQYF.